One sample yielded the 16 T cell receptor beta chains listed below, sequenced in a study of identifying expanded T cells in peripheral blood. Libraries were prepared by immunoSEQ multiplex PCR; TCRdb keeps only in-frame clonotypes and omits some of them. The table has roughly 100,000 clones, 88% seen once; the top ten hold over 12%. Sequences were obtained from blood. Receptors were obtained from a person aged 18-69 years in good health.

This clone is a singleton in its sample. CDR3 DNA sequence: TGCGCCAGCAGCCAAGAACGGACAGGGCAAACTGGGGCCAACGTCCTGACTTTC. Amino acid sequence: CASSQERTGQTGANVLTF. The chain employs TRBV4-3 and TRBJ2-6; 8 bases are shared with TRBD1. The CDR3 has 18 amino acids. V shed 0 bases, J shed 2 bases, and the junction held 6 bases outside the gene matches. Germline V CDR1 and CDR2: LGHNA, YSLEER.

The genes are TRBV19 and TRBJ1-1; 9 nucleotides line up with TRBD1. The CDR3 covers 13 residues. Germline V lookup: CDR1 LNHDA, CDR2 SQIVND (reference sequence). V lost 3 bases to trimming and J lost 4 bases; unmatched junction nucleotides: 0. The CDR3 loop reads CASSMTGGTEAFF. The CDR3 DNA sequence: TGTGCCAGTAGTATGACAGGGGGCACTGAAGCTTTCTTT.

The chain employs TRBV5-6 and TRBJ2-3, with 8 bases aligning to TRBD2. J was trimmed by 3 bases and V by 4 bases; bases with no gene match: 13. The CDR3 spans 17 residues. In germline, CDR1 is SGHDT, CDR2 YYEEEE. CDR3 loop: CASSPPVSGGYTDTQYF. The CDR3 region has the DNA TGTGCCAGCAGCCCCCCCGTGAGCGGGGGATATACAGATACGCAGTATTTT.

V usage is TRBV4-2 and J usage is TRBJ2-7, with D hard to call. The CDR3 loop spans 14 amino acids. Per the germline V gene, CDR1 is LGHNA and CDR2 is YNFKEQ. The V end lost 0 bases, the J end lost 3 bases, and 9 bases lay between the germline ends. CDR3 residues: CASSQDLSFYEQYF. The CDR3 coding sequence is TGTGCCAGCAGCCAAGATTTGAGTTTCTACGAGCAGTACTTC.

The chain uses TRBV7-9 and TRBJ1-1; TRBD1 agrees at 12 bases. This CDR3 has 18 amino acids. With 5 bases clipped from V and 0 bases from J, the junction kept 10 bases outside the gene matches. In germline, CDR1 is SEHNR, CDR2 FQNEAQ (reference sequence). CDR3 coding DNA: TGTGCCAGCAGCCCCCGACCGGGACAGGGGGCTATGAACACTGAAGCTTTCTTT. It translates to CASSPRPGQGAMNTEAFF.

The V and J genes are TRBV27 and TRBJ1-2; 8 nucleotides align to TRBD1. Germline CDR1 reads MNHEY; CDR2 reads SMNVEV (reference sequence). The CDR3 loop spans 15 amino acids. The V segment lost 2 bases and the J segment 4 bases; nucleotides outside the gene matches: 6. The CDR3 region is CASSLTGGRFYGYTF. The CDR3 DNA is TGTGCCAGCAGTTTAACAGGGGGTCGATTCTATGGCTACACCTTC.

The chain couples TRBV9 to TRBJ1-2; 11 bases are a match to TRBD1. J lost 4 bases, V lost 2 bases, and 7 bases had no gene match. This CDR3 spans 16 amino acids. Germline CDR1 reads SGDLS; CDR2 reads YYNGEE. DNA of the CDR3: TGTGCCAGCAGCGTGGGACAGGGGGGGCCTATCTATGGCTACACCTTC. The encoded protein is CASSVGQGGPIYGYTF.

The gene calls are TRBV4-1 and TRBJ1-1, with 8 bases fitting TRBD1. This CDR3 has 18 amino acids. Trimming took 3 bases from V and 5 from J; bases not matched to a gene: 17. Germline loops: CDR1 MGHRA, CDR2 YSYEKL. The DNA for the CDR3 is TGCGCCAGCAGCCACTCCGGACAGGGTACGGGGGTGAGTACTGAAGCTTTCTTT. Translating it yields CASSHSGQGTGVSTEAFF.

This clone appeared once. The CDR3 here is CASSIPEGRFLETEAFF. The DNA for the CDR3 is TGTGCCAGTAGTATACCGGAAGGGAGGTTTTTGGAAACTGAAGCTTTCTTT. The chain has TRBV19 and TRBJ1-1; D not certain. Germline V gene lookup returns CDR1 LNHDA and CDR2 SQIVND (reference sequence). The CDR3 contains 17 residues. Trimming cost V 2 bases and J 5 bases, with 21 bases left between them. Drawing the rest from reference TRBV19 and TRBJ1-1, the complete variable domain is DGGITQSPKYLFRKEGQNVTLSCEQNLNHDAMYWYRQDPGQGLRLIYYSQIVNDFQKGDIAEGYSVSREKKESFPLTVTSAQKNPTAFYLCASSIPEGRFLETEAFFGQGTRLTVV.

This chain uses TRBV19 with TRBJ1-3, with 7 bases that match TRBD1. The germline gives CDR1 LNHDA, CDR2 SQIVND (reference sequence). The length of the CDR3 is 18 residues. J was trimmed by 2 bases and V by 7 bases; bases with no gene match: 17. The DNA of the CDR3 is TGTGCCAGTACCCGCCCTGGGGCAGGGGGTCTGGCTGGAAACACCATATATTTT. It codes for CASTRPGAGGLAGNTIYF.

The chain joins TRBV5-1 to TRBJ2-1; 7 nucleotides line up with TRBD2. CDR1 and CDR2 (germline): SGHRS, YFSETQ. J was trimmed by 5 bases and V by 0 bases; bases with no gene match: 5. The CDR3 extends over 15 amino acids. In nucleotides, the CDR3 is TGCGCCAGCAGCTTGGTCGCTAGCGGCGACAATGAGCAGTTCTTC. The encoded protein is CASSLVASGDNEQFF.

This chain links TRBV4-3 with TRBJ1-1; D is undetermined. The CDR3 extends over 16 amino acids. Germline V CDR1 and CDR2: LGHNA, YSLEER. Trimming took 5 bases from V and 0 from J, leaving 16 bases between them. The CDR3 spells CASSDYPTRLNTEAFF. Written as DNA, the CDR3 is TGCGCCAGCAGCGATTATCCAACAAGGCTGAACACTGAAGCTTTCTTT.

This clone has a handful of counts. V is TRBV10-3 and J is TRBJ2-7, with 13 bases identical to TRBD2. CDR1 is ENHRY and CDR2 is SYGVKD in the germline V gene. The CDR3 length is 14 residues. Germline trimming cut 3 bases from V and 11 bases from J; bases unmatched to any gene: 7. CDR3 amino acids: CAISDSTSGGWEYF. Here the CDR3 DNA reads TGTGCCATCAGTGACTCGACTAGCGGGGGGTGGGAGTACTTC.

This clone is a singleton in its sample. The J gene is TRBJ2-2, the V gene TRBV7-2; D could derive from TRBD1 or TRBD2 (6 bases each). The CDR3 totals 17 residues. The V gene's germline CDR1 is SGHTA and CDR2 FQGNSA. V was cut by 6 bases and J by 6 bases, with 23 bases left in between. The CDR3 protein is CASSSGEGRGRAGELFF. CDR3 in DNA: TGTGCCAGCAGTTCGGGGGAAGGCAGGGGTAGGGCCGGGGAGCTGTTTTTT.

This clone appeared once. The chain is built from TRBV5-1 and TRBJ2-7; the D gene is possibly TRBD2 (5 bases). Germline CDR1 is SGHRS and CDR2 is YFSETQ. The CDR3 spans 13 residues. V was pared by 0 bases and J by 4 bases, with 8 bases between. The CDR3 DNA follows: TGCGCCAGCAGCTTGGCCGGGGAATACGAGCAGTACTTC. Translated: CASSLAGEYEQYF.

The CDR3 nucleotides are TGTGCCAGTAGTATAGATAGGGCGGCAGATACGCAGTATTTT. Its protein product is CASSIDRAADTQYF. The chain employs TRBV19 and TRBJ2-3; D unclear. CDR1 is LNHDA and CDR2 is SQIVND in the germline V gene (reference sequence). The CDR3 totals 14 residues. Trimming pared 0 bases from V and 4 bases from J, leaving 8 bases between.